These T cell receptor beta chains were read from a single sample in a study of patients and donors after allogeneic stem cell transplantation. TCRdb reprocessed the RT-PCR reads with MiXCR, giving one entry per CDR3 protein. This sample has approximately 31,000 distinct CDR3 sequences, with roughly a third found just once. Sequenced material: blood, either unsorted or a sorted T cell fraction (not recorded which). These receptors were taken from a human donor who was either an allogeneic HSCT recipient or a stem cell or donor lymphocyte infusion donor (not recorded which). It is not recorded whose cells these are; they may come from a transplant donor. Both conserved end residues are part of each CDR3. D genes are given only for firm matches. The listing skips clone size in some rows; elsewhere it reads once, few, many or a size class.

D	length	J	size	V	DNA	CDR3
.	17	TRBJ1-2	few	TRBV4-2	TGTGCCAGCAGCCAAGATCCCAGGGACGGATATAACTATGGCTACACCTTC	CASSQDPRDGYNYGYTF
.	13	TRBJ1-1	once	TRBV7-9	TGTGCCAGCAGCCCCACTGGGGGTGCTGAAGCTTTCTTT	CASSPTGGAEAFF
TRBD2	15	TRBJ2-1	.	TRBV7-2	TGTGCCAGCAGCCTAGACTATAGCGGGGGCAATGAGCAGTTCTTC	CASSLDYSGGNEQFF
TRBD2	16	TRBJ2-3	.	TRBV20-1	TGCAGTGCTAGACTAGCGGACTTGTCAAGCACAGATACGCAGTATTTT	CSARLADLSSTDTQYF
.	13	TRBJ2-3	.	TRBV24-1	TGTGCCACCGGATACGGGAGTACAGATACGCAGTATTTT	CATGYGSTDTQYF
.	16	TRBJ1-1	.	TRBV6-6	TGTGCCAGCAGTTACTCCGGAAAGGGCGGCCACACTGAAGCTTTCTTT	CASSYSGKGGHTEAFF
.	16	TRBJ2-1	many	TRBV7-9	TGTGCCAGCAGCTTAATTTTGGGACGGATACAACAGGAGCAGTTCTTC	CASSLILGRIQQEQFF
.	12	TRBJ1-6	.	TRBV20-1	TGCAGTGCTAGAGGAGTTAATTCACCCCTCCACTTT	CSARGVNSPLHF
.	11	TRBJ1-5	many	TRBV12-3/TRBV12-4	TGTGCCAGCAGCCAGGGTGAGCCCCAGCATTTT	CASSQGEPQHF
TRBD1	12	TRBJ1-5	.	TRBV12-3/TRBV12-4	TGTGCCAGCAGACAGGGGGTTGAGCCCCAGCATTTT	CASRQGVEPQHF
.	12	TRBJ1-1	few	TRBV18	TGTGCCAGCTCGTATTTAGGCACTGAAGCTTTCTTT	CASSYLGTEAFF
.	14	TRBJ1-4	few	TRBV20-1	TGCAGTGCTAGAACTGGGACCTCTAATGAAAAACTGTTTTTT	CSARTGTSNEKLFF
.	14	TRBJ2-1	.	TRBV12-3/TRBV12-4	TGTGCCAGCAGTTTAAGGAACTTTTGGAATGAGCAGTTCTTC	CASSLRNFWNEQFF
.	20	TRBJ1-6	few	TRBV28	TGTGCCAGCACCAAGCAGGTTAAAATTGACCCGAGCTCCTATAATTCACCCCTCCACTTT	CASTKQVKIDPSSYNSPLHF
TRBD2	15	TRBJ2-7	.	TRBV6-2/TRBV6-3	TGTGCCAGCAGTTACTCAGCGGGAGGGCACTACGAGCAGTACTTC	CASSYSAGGHYEQYF
.	14	TRBJ1-1	few	TRBV12-3/TRBV12-4	TGTGCCAGCAGTTTAAGGACAGCGAACACTGAAGCTTTCTTT	CASSLRTANTEAFF
.	13	TRBJ1-6	.	TRBV6-5	TGTGCCAGCAGTTATGATCGAGGCTCACCCCTCCACTTT	CASSYDRGSPLHF
.	14	TRBJ2-2	few	TRBV20-1	TGCAGTGCTAGAGATGCGAAGGGGGTCGGGGAGCTGTTTTTT	CSARDAKGVGELFF
TRBD1	15	TRBJ1-1	medium-sized	TRBV7-2	TGTGCCAGCAGCTTGAGCGGGACAGGGTTGGCTGAAGCTTTCTTT	CASSLSGTGLAEAFF
.	14	TRBJ1-1	.	TRBV4-3	TGCGCCAGCAGCCACTATAACCAGAACACTGAAGCTTTCTTT	CASSHYNQNTEAFF
.	13	TRBJ1-1	.	TRBV5-1	TGCGCCAGCAGCACCGGAGTGAACACTGAAGCTTTCTTT	CASSTGVNTEAFF